The T cell receptor (beta chain) described here comes from a study of cytomegalovirus exposure and HLA in healthy donors (dated by TCRdb to 2017 to 2019). Study-level background: An earlier analysis of several hundred of the donors reported 276 Gb of sequence data and some 110 million unique TCR beta sequences obtained from around 180 million T cells. Roughly 300 gigabases of sequencing data and 78 million or so unique TCR sequences were included in an early release covering about 700 HLA-typed donors. Of the 398 genotyped donors, about 84% fell in the genetic ancestry cluster associated with self-reported Caucasian donors. The study aimed to test whether cataloging public T cell receptors could reveal signatures of past pathogen exposure. Using immunosequencing, the study profiled T cell repertoires from fewer than 850 subjects and related those repertoires to cytomegalovirus serostatus. Besides the first cohort of approximately 710 subjects, a separate validation cohort made up of roughly 120 different subjects was used. High-throughput TCR immunosequencing, statistical association of individual TCRs with disease status, and machine learning were combined to predict cytomegalovirus infection status. To study patterns of TCR occurrence, a later analysis re-analyzed previously published TCR beta repertoires from 650 to 750 donors and added high-resolution HLA genotyping. Rather than drawing on any new phenotypic data, the later analysis identified candidate immune exposures from TCR beta sequences and the way those sequences occurred across donors. To decide whether each TCR beta V gene segment behaved as functional or pseudogenic, an earlier analysis of fewer than 750 of the donors relied on high-throughput TCR beta sequencing. Donor age, sex, ethnicity and CMV serostatus were compiled together with the repertoire data. Genome-wide SNP genotypes for about 55% of the roughly 670 donors were used in a later genetic analysis, which treated that subset as a discovery cohort. Every repertoire in the discovery cohort had been generated on one and the same sequencing platform. Both class I and class II loci were covered by HLA typing, at four-digit resolution. Typing coverage differed by locus: A, B, C, DRB1 and DQB1 were typed in roughly 620-630 donors, DQA1 in 500 to 550, DPA1 in around 580, and DPB1 in 400 to 480. Roughly five DR-DQ haplotypes were handled as single units for association and clustering, since linkage in the cohort was strong. Among some 410 genotyped donors of the cohort, an average of approximately 220,000 unique TCR beta nucleotide sequences was sequenced per donor, of which approximately 18% were non-productive. Beyond this particular receptor, the publication reports: In a later analysis, HLA-associated TCR beta chains showed more clonal expansion and lower generation probabilities than non-associated chains that were equally common. In the study, 150 to 200 TCR beta chains were listed as associated with cytomegalovirus. Because HLA typing was missing for some donors at each locus, association tests included only the typed subset. In a later analysis, TCR association rates were found to vary across HLA loci, with the most associated TCRs seen for DRB1 alleles and the fewest for HLA-C alleles. Because counts were too low, roughly 17 rarely observed V segments, including chromosome 9 orphons, were left out of the earlier analysis of some 600 of the donors. Compared with the approximately 600-donor mean, donors in an Asian-associated ancestry cluster had fewer N-insertions in productive TCRs, according to a later genetic analysis. The presence/absence analyses assumed that sequencing depth was roughly uniform across donors, and that assumption may not be true. The classifier was reported to diagnose cytomegalovirus status with high specificity and sensitivity in both the original and validation cohorts. A group of highly shared sequence variants was considered likely to be a technical artifact of the sequencing pipeline. The authors suggested that the approach could potentially be extended to other disease states and immunological phenotypes. A later analysis associated about 17,000 TCR beta sequences with specific HLA alleles at a false discovery rate of 0.05. While some public TCRs were present in many individuals, most TCR sequences turned up only very rarely across donors. Linkage disequilibrium might explain the correlated functional status among segregating V segments, but an unknown experimental factor could not be ruled out. In an earlier analysis of some 500 of the donors, most TCR beta V segments appeared in productive rearrangements about 87% or about 30% of the time, broadly matching IMGT annotations. Three of the identified cytomegalovirus-associated TCR beta chains were confirmed in vitro to be specific for cytomegalovirus antigens. Most CMV-associated TCR beta chains appeared to be HLA-restricted in a later analysis, and the HLA associations seemed to be driven largely by CMV exposure. V-gene and J-gene trimming of TCR beta chains was associated with a missense DCLRE1C variant in a later genetic analysis, and the association was replicated in an independent cohort. When HLA alleles, especially DR and DQ, strongly co-occurred, attributing TCR associations to individual alleles was difficult. For the cohort, immune exposure information was limited to CMV serostatus. The 87-base-pair reads could not distinguish some IMGT-functional V segments, including TRBV6-2 and TRBV6-3, so those segments were excluded. A further reported finding was that TCR beta sequences accurately predicted the HLA-A and HLA-B alleles for most subjects in the first cohort. In a later analysis, several top co-occurrence clusters were reported to appear linked to parvovirus B19, influenza, CMV and Epstein-Barr virus. This cohort had only TCR beta chains sequenced, and the lack of alpha or paired-chain data limited which features could be detected.

Library method: the immunoSEQ multiplex PCR assay. For the multiplex PCR, a mixture combining 60 forward primers for TCR Vbeta segments and 13 reverse primers for TCR Jbeta segments was used. The CDR3 region of rearranged TCR beta genes was amplified from genomic DNA with a multiplex PCR assay. The Illumina HiSeq System was used to sequence the amplified TCR beta libraries as 87-base-pair reads. The paper's processing steps were these. Across the 670 or so repertoires, a later analysis counted 60 million to 90 million unique TCR beta chains, around 10 million of which were shared by at least two donors. Raw reads were error-corrected and collapsed into unique sequences with a nearest-neighbor algorithm that merged closely related sequences to remove PCR and sequencing errors. CDR3 sequences were aligned to IMGT reference sequences to assign V, D and J gene segments. For a sequence to be retained, a match of at least six nucleotides was required to both a V gene segment and a J gene segment. A rearrangement was called productive if the CDR3 had no stop codons and remained in frame with V and J, and every other rearrangement was called non-productive. CDR3 was defined by IMGT convention, running from the second conserved V-encoded cysteine to the conserved J-encoded phenylalanine. The earlier analysis of around 640 of the donors excluded sequences that lacked an unambiguous match to a single V gene segment. In an earlier analysis of approximately 560 of the donors, a V segment was called functional when productive rearrangements were above 56.7%, and segregating when the standard deviation between donors exceeded 5%. A statistical classification framework was developed to diagnose cytomegalovirus status using the catalog of TCR beta chain sequences. In a later analysis, TCR nucleotide sequences were compared against IMGT/GENE-DB human TR gene sequences so that V and J genes could be assigned. In a later analysis, CDR3 sequences and most-parsimonious VDJ recombination scenarios were assigned using the TCRdist pipeline. In a later analysis, each TCR beta chain was defined by its CDR3 amino acid sequence together with its V-gene family, and reads without a unique V-gene family were excluded. To address suspected cross-contamination and a sequencing artifact, a later analysis removed 592 highly shared, low-generation-probability nucleotide sequences. A later analysis calculated a clonal expansion index for each public chain from normalized within-repertoire ranks of inferred template counts. A later analysis computed generation probabilities with a VDJ recombination model fitted to out-of-frame rearrangements, and checked the results against IGoR. In a later analysis, TCR-TCR, TCR-HLA and TCR-CMV co-occurrence was scored with hypergeometric tests, and a repertoire-size bias correction was applied to TCR pairs. False discovery rates were estimated in a later analysis by permuting HLA or CMV assignments 20 times. In a later analysis, co-occurring TCRs were grouped with DBSCAN, and TCRdist sequence similarity was added when clustering was performed within HLA-allele-positive subsets. For co-occurrence clustering, repertoires with fewer than 30,000 or more than 120,000 public chains were excluded, along with five or six repertoires with anomalous nucleotide sharing. TCRdb re-hosts the immuneACCESS table, in-frame sequences only. Its copies lack some clones; in the studies checked, an unresolved V gene accounts for under half of them, and the cause for the rest is not known. V and J calls and clone size are as listed in that table; D and trimming were resolved from the DNA. The sample has approximately 150,000 clones on record, 84% of them singletons. The ten most abundant clones make up 4.5% to 5.5% of the sample.

The CDR3 holds 15 amino acids from the cysteine to the phenylalanine. Solely the CDR3 DNA is kept, with 45 bases framed from the first base. CDR1 MDHEN and CDR2 SYDVKM were looked up in the germline V gene. V is pared back by 5 bases and J by 6 bases, with 17 bases lying between the germline termini. The cohort comprised fewer than 700 healthy bone marrow donors. At the time of sampling, every cohort member was nominally healthy, though immune exposures that went unrecorded were likely present. The donor tested CMV seropositive and was one of the 289 seropositive cohort members. A peripheral blood sample was provided by each donor, and peripheral blood mononuclear cells were used for TCR beta sequencing. Genomic DNA extraction from the blood cell samples was performed with the Qiagen DNeasy Blood Extraction Kit. As to this clone: Its antigen specificity is not known. Base qualities were left out, and no much larger clone turns up one base away.

The V and J genes are TRBV28 and TRBJ2-1, with the D gene too uncertain to name. The sample was PBMCs. This receptor was obtained from a girl between 10 and 17 years old in good health and CMV-seropositive. Here the CDR3 is given as CASSLPPPERNEQFF. The DNA sequence reads TGTGCCAGCAGTCTACCCCCCCCAGAGCGCAATGAGCAGTTCTTC.